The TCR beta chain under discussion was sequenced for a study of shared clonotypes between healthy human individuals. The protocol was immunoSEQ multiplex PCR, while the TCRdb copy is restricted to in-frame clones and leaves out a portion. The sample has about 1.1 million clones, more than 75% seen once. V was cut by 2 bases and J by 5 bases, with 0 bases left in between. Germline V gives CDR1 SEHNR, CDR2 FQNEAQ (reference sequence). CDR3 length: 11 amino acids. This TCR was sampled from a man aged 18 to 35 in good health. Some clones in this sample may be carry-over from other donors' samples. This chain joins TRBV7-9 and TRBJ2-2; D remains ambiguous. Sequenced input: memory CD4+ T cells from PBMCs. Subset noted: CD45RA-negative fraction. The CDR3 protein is CASSLTGELFF. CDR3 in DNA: TGTGCCAGCAGCTTAACCGGGGAGCTGTTTTTT.